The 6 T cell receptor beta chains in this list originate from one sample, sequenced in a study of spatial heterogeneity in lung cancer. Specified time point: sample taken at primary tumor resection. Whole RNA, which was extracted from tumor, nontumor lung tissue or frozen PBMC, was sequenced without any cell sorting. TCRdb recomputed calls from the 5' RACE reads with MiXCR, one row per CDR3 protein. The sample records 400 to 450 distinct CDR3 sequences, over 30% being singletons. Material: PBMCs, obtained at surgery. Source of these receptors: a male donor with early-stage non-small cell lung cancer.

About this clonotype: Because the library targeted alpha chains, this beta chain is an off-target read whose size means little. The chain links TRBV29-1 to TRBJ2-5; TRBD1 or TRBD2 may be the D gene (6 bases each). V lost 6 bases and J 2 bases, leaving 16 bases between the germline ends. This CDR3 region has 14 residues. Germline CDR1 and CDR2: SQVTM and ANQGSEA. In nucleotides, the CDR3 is TGCAGCGTCCCGGGGGCGCGTAGACAAGAGACCCAGTACTTC. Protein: CSVPGARRQETQYF.

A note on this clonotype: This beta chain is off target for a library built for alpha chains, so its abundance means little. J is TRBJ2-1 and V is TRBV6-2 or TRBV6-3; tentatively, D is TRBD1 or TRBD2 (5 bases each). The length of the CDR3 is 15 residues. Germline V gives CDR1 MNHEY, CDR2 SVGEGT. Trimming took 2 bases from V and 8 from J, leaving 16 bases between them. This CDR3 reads CASSYPTSGRDEQFF. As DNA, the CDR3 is TGTGCCAGCAGTTACCCCACGTCGGGGCGGGATGAGCAGTTCTTC.

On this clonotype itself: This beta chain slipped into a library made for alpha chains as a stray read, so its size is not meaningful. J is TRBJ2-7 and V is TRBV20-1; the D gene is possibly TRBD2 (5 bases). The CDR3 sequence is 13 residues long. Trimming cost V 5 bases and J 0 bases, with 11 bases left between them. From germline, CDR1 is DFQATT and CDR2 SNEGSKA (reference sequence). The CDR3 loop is CSAEAGSSYEQYF. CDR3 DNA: TGCAGTGCTGAGGCGGGTAGCTCCTACGAGCAGTACTTC.

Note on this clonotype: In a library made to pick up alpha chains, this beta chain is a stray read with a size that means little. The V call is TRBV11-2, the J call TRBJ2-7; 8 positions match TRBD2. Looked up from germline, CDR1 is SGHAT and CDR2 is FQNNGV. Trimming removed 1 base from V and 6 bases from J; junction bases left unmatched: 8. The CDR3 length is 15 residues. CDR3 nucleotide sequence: TGTGCCAGCAGCTTAGTACCGGGAGGGCCATCCGAGCAGTACTTC. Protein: CASSLVPGGPSEQYF.

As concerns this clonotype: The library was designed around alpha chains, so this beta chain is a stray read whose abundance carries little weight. DNA of the CDR3: TGTGCCAGCAATAGGGGGGAGACAGATACGCAGTATTTT. Residues: CASNRGETDTQYF. The chain employs TRBV7-8 and TRBJ2-3, with D tentatively TRBD1 or TRBD2 (6 bases each). The V gene's germline CDR1 is SGHVS and CDR2 FQNEAQ. The CDR3 loop spans 13 amino acids. The V and J ends lost 7 bases and 3 bases respectively, with 11 bases between them.

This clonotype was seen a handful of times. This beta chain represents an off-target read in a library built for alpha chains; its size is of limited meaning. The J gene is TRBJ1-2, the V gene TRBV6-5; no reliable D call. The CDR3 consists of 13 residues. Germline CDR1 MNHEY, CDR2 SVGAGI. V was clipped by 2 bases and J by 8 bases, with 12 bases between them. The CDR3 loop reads CASSYRPVGGYTF. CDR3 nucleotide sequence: TGTGCCAGCAGTTACCGGCCGGTGGGCGGCTACACCTTC.